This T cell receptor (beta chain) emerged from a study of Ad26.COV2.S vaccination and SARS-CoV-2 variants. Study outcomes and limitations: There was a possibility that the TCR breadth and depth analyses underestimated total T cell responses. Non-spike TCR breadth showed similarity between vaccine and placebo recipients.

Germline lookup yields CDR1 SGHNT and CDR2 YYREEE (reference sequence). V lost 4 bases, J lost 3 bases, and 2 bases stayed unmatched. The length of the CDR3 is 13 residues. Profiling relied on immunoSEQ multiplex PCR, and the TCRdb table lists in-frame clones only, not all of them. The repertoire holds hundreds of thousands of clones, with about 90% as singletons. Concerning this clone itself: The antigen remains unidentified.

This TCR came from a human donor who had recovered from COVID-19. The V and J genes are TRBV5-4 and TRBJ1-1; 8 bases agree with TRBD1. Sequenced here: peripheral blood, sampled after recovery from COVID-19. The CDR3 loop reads CASSLQGDTEAFF. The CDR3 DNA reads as TGTGCCAGCAGCCTACAGGGGGACACTGAAGCTTTCTTT.